The T cell receptor (beta chain) described here comes from a study of regulatory T cells in long-lasting Graves disease (dated by TCRdb to 2020 to 2023). With respect to the entire study: In the newly diagnosed Graves' disease group, patients had been taking antithyroid drugs for less than 3 months. The study was conducted in China and was registered as a clinical trial. Patients with persistent Graves' disease were compared with patients with newly diagnosed Graves' disease using TCR sequencing and RNA sequencing of peripheral blood. A total of about 33 samples underwent TCR sequencing, from about 13 patients with persistent Graves' disease and around 20 patients with newly diagnosed Graves' disease. Broad study findings and their caveats: Patients with persistent disease shared more public clonotypes (about 2,900) than newly diagnosed patients did (more than 900). Sequencing and analysis were limited to the TCR beta chain. The small sample size was acknowledged by the authors as a limitation that may reduce accuracy. Peripheral blood alone was examined, since thyroid tissue, which constituted the primary lesion, could not be accessed. Compared with newly diagnosed patients, patients with persistent Graves' disease had lower TCR Shannon entropy and fewer highly expanded clones, which suggests clonal expansion. Persistent disease showed preferential use of TRBV28, TRBJ1-2 and TRBJ2-5, whereas newly diagnosed disease favored TRBV20-1 and TRBJ2-1.

In the paper's terms, the time point label means: newly diagnosed GD, antithyroid drugs for less than 3 months. RNA was extracted from PBMCs in TRIzol for both TCR sequencing and RNA sequencing. The diagnosis of Graves' disease followed American Thyroid Association guidelines. Patients for the study were recruited at an endocrinology department in Xi'an, China. Each patient gave 9 to 10 milliliters of peripheral blood, collected in an EDTA anticoagulant tube. Ficoll Paque Plus density gradient separation was used to isolate PBMCs, and no further T cell sorting was performed. RNA quality was checked with an Agilent 2100 Bioanalyzer and agarose gel, and concentration with a NanoDrop 2000. The library was obtained by multiplex PCR. Instrument used: Illumina HiSeq 4000. TCR beta libraries were built with iRepertoire HTBI primers and Arm-PCR amplification of CDR3 regions. PCR products were gel purified before sequencing. Per the original workflow: Gene usage analysis of CDR3 amino acid clonotypes relied on the roughly 58 TRBV and 14 TRBJ segments identified across samples. COPE and FqMerger were used to merge filtered high-quality paired reads into contigs. BLAST was used to align contigs to IMGT TRBV, TRBD and TRBJ reference genes, and CDR3 was defined according to IMGT. Highly expanded clones were defined as clonotypes with a frequency above 0.1%. Repertoire diversity was measured by Shannon entropy, and V-J evenness by the Gini coefficient. Public clonotypes were defined as clonotypes shared by more than one individual. TCRdb's own reprocessing of the public reads used fastp at Q25 and MiXCR and kept productive beta chains. Identical CDR3 protein sequences are pooled into one entry, listed with their most common genes and DNA. The V and J calls reflect TCRdb's pipeline rather than the authors' work. The sample table holds around 450,000 distinct CDR3 sequences, of which approximately 15% were seen once. 16% of the sample is taken by the ten largest.

V sheds 0 bases and J sheds 5 bases, leaving 10 bases between their ends. The germline V gene yields WSHSY for CDR1 and SAAADI for CDR2. From cysteine to phenylalanine, the CDR3 is 14 amino acids long. Only the CDR3 DNA is retained, 42 bases long and in frame from the first base. This clonotype was seen at least ten times. There is no known antigen for this receptor. The record has no base qualities; no much larger clone is one base away. A further study also used this sample, focusing on T cells in Graves' hyperthyroidism and ophthalmopathy. The second paper further reports: A patient counted as having stable Graves' hyperthyroidism if no progression to ophthalmopathy occurred over 18 months of follow-up. Hyperthyroidism patients were aged 18 to 65 years and newly diagnosed, with disease duration of less than 2 months. The study excluded patients with uncontrolled infections, other autoimmune diseases, pregnancy or lactation. Diagnoses were based on clinical symptoms, serum thyroxine and TRAb, thyroid ultrasound and orbital computed tomography. For the first round of RT-PCR on the TCR CDR3, the HTBI primer set was used together with the Qiagen OneStep RT-PCR kit. Most expanded thyroid clonotypes (frequency above 0.001) were also detected in blood, suggesting blood repertoires may reflect thyroid immune responses. A 13 V-J signature model separated ophthalmopathy from stable hyperthyroidism, with over 85% sensitivity and approximately 81% specificity in cross-validation and 80%/75% in testing. During validation, the model predicted progression to ophthalmopathy a median of approximately 7 months ahead of onset, with almost 71% sensitivity and less than 85% specificity. TCR V-J signatures able to tell the groups apart were searched for in a discovery cohort of 90 to 100 patients, of whom more than 40 had Graves' ophthalmopathy and roughly 58 had stable Graves' hyperthyroidism. Prospective prediction of ophthalmopathy was tested in an independent validation cohort of 18 hyperthyroidism patients and 15 to 17 patients who later progressed to ophthalmopathy. The approximately 98 discovery patients were randomly divided into training and test sets at a 7:3 ratio. Thyroid tissue and blood T-cell repertoires from more than 5 Graves' hyperthyroidism patients were also compared in the study. After blood sampling, hyperthyroidism patients were treated with methimazole at a starting dose of 30 mg daily, and ophthalmopathy patients were treated with high-dose intravenous methylprednisolone. Libraries were constructed in a second round of multiplex PCR, after which size selection and purification were performed. Sequencing of the libraries was done on an Illumina HiSeq2000 using paired-end 100 bp reads. Raw data were processed with SOAPnuke, discarding reads with adapters, uncalled bases, mean Phred below 15, or no exact constant-primer or identifier match. COPE v1.2.5 was used to merge the high-quality paired reads, and each unique nucleotide sequence was defined as a clonotype. MiTCR v1.1 was used to align the clonotypes against IMGT TRBV, TRBD and TRBJ reference segments. Analysis was restricted to V-J combinations with a frequency above 0.0001, which covered over 98% of repertoires. The TCS score was defined as F50 (clonal expansion) divided by E x V (chaos), with BLOSUM62-based TCRdist calculated between CDR3 peptides within each V-J. Welch's t-statistics and random forest reduced several hundred V-J features to about 13, which were used in a naive Bayes classifier (R e1071). No statistical method was used to set the sample size in advance, and investigators knew the group allocation. The paper reports TCR Vbeta CDR3 sequencing of fewer than 150 peripheral blood samples: some 44 ophthalmopathy, fewer than 80 hyperthyroidism and around 17 progressor patients.

The TCR was taken from a woman aged 30 to 39 with Graves disease. Donor details come from another sample of the same person, matched by shared clones. The chain was built from TRBV10-2 and TRBJ2-5; the D segment might be TRBD1 or TRBD2, since each matches 5 bases. Sequencing was performed on peripheral blood mononuclear cells (PBMCs), taken at new diagnosis, from a patient treated with antithyroid drugs. The CDR3 protein: CASSESEGRETQYF. The DNA sequence is TGCGCCAGCAGTGAGTCAGAGGGGCGGGAGACCCAGTACTTC.